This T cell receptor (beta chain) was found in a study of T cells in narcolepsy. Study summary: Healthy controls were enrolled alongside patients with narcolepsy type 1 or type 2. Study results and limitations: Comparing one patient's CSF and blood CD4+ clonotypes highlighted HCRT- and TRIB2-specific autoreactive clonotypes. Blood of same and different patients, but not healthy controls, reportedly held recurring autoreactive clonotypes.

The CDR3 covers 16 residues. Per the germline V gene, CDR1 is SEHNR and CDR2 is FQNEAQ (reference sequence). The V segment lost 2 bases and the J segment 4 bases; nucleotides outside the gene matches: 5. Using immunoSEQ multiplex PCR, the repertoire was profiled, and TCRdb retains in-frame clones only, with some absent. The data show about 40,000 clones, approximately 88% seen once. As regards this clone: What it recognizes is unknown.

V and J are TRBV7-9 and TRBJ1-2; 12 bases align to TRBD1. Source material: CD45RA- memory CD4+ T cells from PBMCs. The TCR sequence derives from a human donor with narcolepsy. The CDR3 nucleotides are TGTGCCAGCAGCTTAATGGGACAGGGGGCCTCCTATGGCTACACCTTC. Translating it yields CASSLMGQGASYGYTF.